This T cell receptor beta chain stems from a study of OX40 agonist ivuxolimab in advanced cancers. Turning to the study itself: Patients receiving dose escalation had hepatocellular carcinoma, melanoma, renal cell or head and neck cancer.

The CDR3 spans 13 residues. The V end lost 9 bases, the J end lost 0 bases, and 10 bases lay between the germline ends. Germline V gives CDR1 SGHRS, CDR2 YFSETQ. Some clones are missing from TCRdb's copy, which holds only in-frame ones; the method was immunoSEQ multiplex PCR. The sample includes some 59,000 clones, 87% of them seen just once. This clone was observed a few times. Antigen specificity is unknown. Researchers took blood at baseline, on cycle 4 day 1, and on cycle 7 day 1. Study-level findings and limits: Partial responders receiving 0.1-3.0 mg/kg showed among the lowest clonal expansion. Among some nonresponders, normalized T-cell clonal expansion was also low.

The J gene is TRBJ1-5, the V gene TRBV5-1; D unclear. The TCR sequence derives from an adult with an advanced solid tumor such as melanoma, head and neck, liver or kidney cancer. Sequencing used CD4+ or CD8+ T cells sorted from blood, obtained in a trial of the OX40 agonist ivuxolimab. CDR3 sequence reads: CATSVDSNQPQHF. CDR3 bases: TGCGCCACCTCGGTTGATAGCAATCAGCCCCAGCATTTT.